This T cell receptor (beta chain) was captured by sequencing in a study of B cell selection in AIRE deficiency (dated by TCRdb to the late 2010s). With respect to the entire study: A comparison of TCRbeta repertoires of sorted blood CD4+ conventional T cells and regulatory T cells was made between AIRE-deficient patients and healthy controls. The TCR-sequenced cohort comprised five AIRE-deficient APECED patients and five healthy control donors. What the authors observed across the whole study: Around 31% of the Treg TCRbeta sequences shared among healthy donors turned up in patient Tconv cells, suggesting that Treg-biased clones are diverted into the Tconv compartment. Shorter CDR3s were found in shared Treg sequences, reflecting a bias toward rearrangements containing few non-templated nucleotide insertions. Among 3657 shared Treg TCRbeta sequences, less than 40% were shared exclusively among healthy donors and about 9.4% exclusively among patients, which suggests that Treg selection is less efficient in the absence of AIRE. Only TCRbeta chains were sequenced, and approximately 38% of shared healthy-donor Treg sequences were also present in healthy Tconv cells, possibly due to differing TCRalpha chains. Tconv and Treg cells from AIRE-deficient patients showed TCRBV gene usage, CDR3 length and TCR diversity similar to those of healthy donors.

For sorting, conventional CD4 T cells were defined as CD4+CD127+ cells. AIRE-deficient patients had APECED syndrome. Tconv and Treg cells for TCRbeta sequencing were sorted on a FACSAria flow cytometer. The sorted cells were collected in 5-ml round-bottom polystyrene tubes, and the dry cell pellets were frozen at -80 degrees C prior to sequencing. The V and J ends are trimmed by 2 bases and 5 bases, leaving 12 bases between them. The germline V gene gives CDR1 as SGHTA and CDR2 as FQGNSA. Counted from cysteine to phenylalanine, this CDR3 has 15 amino acids. The CDR3 DNA has 45 bases and is translated from base 1. The immunoSEQ platform was used for TCRbeta chain sequencing. Concerning the study's data processing: When conventional T cell repertoires were pooled, some 9.9x10^4 distinct in-frame TCRbeta sequences were obtained from patients and 13.4x10^4 from healthy donors. Treg TCRbeta sequences found in two or more individuals were defined as public, and these public Treg TCRbeta sequences were then searched for in Tconv repertoires. Differences between groups were assessed using Mann-Whitney U tests with Bonferroni-Dunn correction in GraphPad Prism 7.03. TCRdb took over this immuneACCESS table, retaining in-frame rearrangements with V and J assigned. Such tables are incomplete; in checked studies, under half of the missing clones stem from an unresolved V gene, and the remainder is unexplained. From that table come the V and J calls and clone size; the DNA was used to work out D and trimming. The sample yields approximately 19,000 clones; around 97% were counted once. The ten most abundant clones make up roughly 0.3% of the sample.

As for this clone: The antigen it binds to is not known. There are no base qualities to consult, and no much larger clone falls within one base.

This receptor was taken from a human donor with AIRE deficiency. Here the chain combines TRBV7-2 and TRBJ1-4, with a weak D call of TRBD1 (6 bases match). Sequenced material: conventional CD4+ T cells sorted from PBMCs. The bases read TGTGCCAGCAGCTTATTAGGGGGAAGCAATGAAAAACTGTTTTTT. This yields the protein CASSLLGGSNEKLFF.